These 27 T cell receptor beta chains were all obtained from the same sample, sequenced in a study of chemoradiotherapy in HPV16-positive cancers. The table came from immunoSEQ multiplex PCR; TCRdb's copy has only in-frame clones and leaves some out. This sample has some 660 clones, with about 91% found just once. The sequencing used tumor tissue, collected from a patient who underwent chemoradiotherapy. These TCRs come from a human donor with HPV-associated anogenital cancer.

The rearrangement joins TRBV4-3 to TRBJ2-6; 8 bases are a match to TRBD1. Trimming at V came to 0 bases and at J to 0 bases, leaving 7 bases not matched to a gene. From germline, CDR1 is LGHNA and CDR2 YSLEER. CDR3 length equals 19 residues. CDR3 sequence: CASSQDLGTGFSGANVLTF. CDR3 nucleotide sequence: TGCGCCAGCAGCCAAGATCTGGGGACAGGCTTCTCTGGGGCCAACGTCCTGACTTTC.

The chain couples TRBV10-3 to TRBJ1-6, with 8 bases aligning to TRBD1. The CDR3 is 16 residues long. V lost 2 bases and J lost 9; bases outside the gene matches: 9. The germline V gene has CDR1 ENHRY and CDR2 SYGVKD. The CDR3 DNA reads as TGTGCCATCAGTGAGGAGACAGGGGCTCGGGGTTCACCCCTCCACTTT. It codes for CAISEETGARGSPLHF.

The chain links TRBV4-1 to TRBJ1-2; D remains ambiguous. Germline-derived CDR1 and CDR2 are MGHRA and YSYEKL. V lost 0 bases and J lost 4, with 9 bases in between. CDR3 size: 14 residues. CDR3 coding DNA: TGCGCCAGCAGCCAAGATACGGTGCCCTATGGCTACACCTTC. Its protein is CASSQDTVPYGYTF.

With respect to this clone: Other DNA sequences in the same sample also yield this CDR3. The rearrangement uses TRBV7-9 and TRBJ2-5; D possibly uses TRBD1 or TRBD2 (5 bases each). V lost 5 bases, J lost 2 bases, and 12 bases lay in between. CDR3 size: 14 residues. Germline CDR1 and CDR2: SEHNR and FQNEAQ (reference sequence). CDR3 DNA: TGTGCCAGCAGCCTCCGGGACGGACAAGAGACCCAGTACTTC. Its protein product is CASSLRDGQETQYF.

The chain employs TRBV7-7 and TRBJ2-6; D is unresolved. This CDR3 has 13 residues. V was pared by 2 bases and J by 3 bases, with 2 bases between. CDR1 is SSHAT and CDR2 is FNYEAQ in the germline V gene (reference sequence). In nucleotides, the CDR3 is TGTGCCAGCAGCTTACTTGGGGCCAACGTCCTGACTTTC. It translates to CASSLLGANVLTF. The full variable domain, rest sourced from reference TRBV7-7 and TRBJ2-6, is GAGVSQSPRYKVTKRGQDVTLRCDPISSHATLYWYQQALGQGPEFLTYFNYEAQPDKSGLPSDRFSAERPEGSISTLTIQRTEQRDSAMYRCASSLLGANVLTFGAGSRLTVL.

The CDR3 spells CASSVLAGPVADTQYF. The CDR3 DNA reads TGTGCCAGCAGCGTACTAGCGGGGCCTGTAGCAGATACGCAGTATTTT. The chain has TRBV7-2 and TRBJ2-3, with TRBD2 matching over 10 bases. There are 16 residues in the CDR3. The germline V gene has CDR1 SGHTA and CDR2 FQGNSA. Trimming cost V 5 bases and J 4 bases; bases outside gene matches: 9.

CDR3 in DNA: TGCGCCAGCAGCCGGAACCGGGACACCTCCTACAATGAGCAGTTCTTC. As protein: CASSRNRDTSYNEQFF. The gene calls are TRBV5-1 and TRBJ2-1; D is perhaps TRBD1 (6 bases). CDR3 length equals 16 residues. Trimming shortened V by 4 bases and J by 0 bases, and 14 bases separated the two germline ends. Germline CDR1 SGHRS, CDR2 YFSETQ.

The chain recombines TRBV13 with TRBJ2-7, with 7 bases that match TRBD1. Trimming cost V 8 bases and J 0 bases; bases outside gene matches: 10. The CDR3 is 15 residues long. Germline loops: CDR1 PRHDT, CDR2 FYEKMQ (reference sequence). CDR3 protein: CASLHRGGDSYEQYF. In DNA form, the CDR3 reads TGTGCCAGCCTTCATCGAGGGGGCGACTCCTACGAGCAGTACTTC. Complete variable domain (other parts from reference TRBV13 and TRBJ2-7): AAGVIQSPRHLIKEKRETATLKCYPIPRHDTVYWYQQGPGQDPQFLISFYEKMQSDKGSIPDRFSAQQFSDYHSELNMSSLELGDSALYFCASLHRGGDSYEQYFGPGTRLTVT.

The V gene is TRBV9, the J gene TRBJ1-2; the D gene is possibly TRBD1 (5 bases). The ends were cut back, 4 bases at V and 4 bases at J, with 17 bases in the middle. This CDR3 has 15 amino acids. The germline V gene encodes CDR1 SGDLS and CDR2 YYNGEE. CDR3 in DNA: TGTGCCAGCAGCACCCGGAGGGACGGACTCTATGGCTACACCTTC. This encodes CASSTRRDGLYGYTF. Full variable domain (outside the CDR3, taken from reference TRBV9 and TRBJ1-2): DSGVTQTPKHLITATGQRVTLRCSPRSGDLSVYWYQQSLDQGLQFLIQYYNGEERAKGNILERFSAQQFPDLHSELNLSSLELGDSALYFCASSTRRDGLYGYTFGSGTRLTVV.

The J gene is TRBJ1-4, the V gene TRBV4-3; a weak D match, TRBD1 (5 bases). V lost 1 base to trimming and J lost 4 bases, with 10 bases between them. The CDR3 consists of 15 residues. Per the germline V gene, CDR1 is LGHNA and CDR2 is YSLEER. The CDR3 DNA follows: TGCGCCAGCAGCCAAGTTCGGGGGGGTAATGAAAAACTGTTTTTT. This codes for CASSQVRGGNEKLFF.

The chain carries TRBV4-1 and TRBJ1-6; D is uncertain. V lost 8 bases to trimming and J lost 10 bases, with 24 bases between them. CDR1 MGHRA and CDR2 YSYEKL come from the germline V gene. This CDR3 comprises 16 residues. The CDR3 bases are TGCGCCAGCGAACCGATTCTCGGCAGAACCGGCTCACCCCTCCACTTT. Amino acids: CASEPILGRTGSPLHF.

CDR3 residues: CASSIEQPAYNSPLHF. The CDR3 nucleotides are TGTGCCAGTAGTATAGAACAGCCGGCCTATAATTCACCCCTCCACTTT. The rearrangement uses TRBV19 and TRBJ1-6, with D uncertain. Germline assignment: CDR1 LNHDA and CDR2 SQIVND (reference sequence). The germline V and J ends were trimmed by 0 bases and 2 bases, with 8 bases remaining between them. CDR3 length: 16 residues. The variable domain in full, completed from reference TRBV19 and TRBJ1-6, reads DGGITQSPKYLFRKEGQNVTLSCEQNLNHDAMYWYRQDPGQGLRLIYYSQIVNDFQKGDIAEGYSVSREKKESFPLTVTSAQKNPTAFYLCASSIEQPAYNSPLHFGNGTRLTVT.

The chain links TRBV6-1 to TRBJ2-1; D gene ambiguous. Trimming left V 0 bases short and J 7 bases short, with 19 bases between. The CDR3 has 17 residues. Germline CDR1 and CDR2: MNHNS and SASEGT. The CDR3 DNA reads as TGTGCCAGCAGTGAAGCGATAATGGCGTTTCGGCAAAATGAGCAGTTCTTC. This gives the protein CASSEAIMAFRQNEQFF.

This chain uses TRBV4-1 with TRBJ2-5; 8 nucleotides align to TRBD1. This CDR3 has 15 amino acids. Germline V lookup: CDR1 MGHRA, CDR2 YSYEKL. The J segment lost 2 bases and the V segment lost 2 bases, leaving 4 bases of the junction unmatched. CDR3 sequence reads: CASSQSDREQETQYF. CDR3 DNA: TGCGCCAGCAGCCAATCGGACAGGGAGCAAGAGACCCAGTACTTC.

This chain uses TRBV5-4 with TRBJ1-1; D unresolved. The V gene lost 1 base and the J gene lost 0 bases, with 1 base spanning the gap. The CDR3 extends over 12 amino acids. Germline V gives CDR1 SGHNT, CDR2 YYREEE (reference sequence). Here the CDR3 DNA reads TGTGCCAGCAGCTTGATGAACACTGAAGCTTTCTTT. Translated: CASSLMNTEAFF. Combining the CDR3 with reference TRBV5-4 and TRBJ1-1 gives the whole variable domain ETGVTQSPTHLIKTRGQQVTLRCSSQSGHNTVSWYQQALGQGPQFIFQYYREEENGRGNFPPRFSGLQFPNYSSELNVNALELDDSALYLCASSLMNTEAFFGQGTRLTVV.

The J gene is TRBJ2-5, the V gene TRBV5-1; D uncertain. This CDR3 region has 12 residues. Germline loops: CDR1 SGHRS, CDR2 YFSETQ. The V and J ends lost 4 bases and 1 base respectively, with 5 bases between them. The CDR3 loop is CASSVSQETQYF. CDR3 nucleotide sequence: TGCGCCAGCAGCGTGAGCCAAGAGACCCAGTACTTC.

The V and J genes are TRBV6-5 and TRBJ2-1; 13 nucleotides line up with TRBD2. Germline V CDR1 and CDR2: MNHEY, SVGAGI. This CDR3 has 13 amino acids. Trimming removed 4 bases from V and 10 bases from J; junction bases left unmatched: 1. The CDR3 region has the DNA TGTGCCAGCAGTTGGGGACTAGCGGGAGAGCAGTTCTTC. It is translated as CASSWGLAGEQFF.

This clone was found once. One end of the junction fails to match germline, which may point to a read error. J is TRBJ1-4 and V is TRBV7-2; 9 bases agree with TRBD1. The germline CDR1 and CDR2 sequences are SGHTA and FQGNSA. The CDR3 consists of 13 residues. CDR3 amino acids: CASSIAGTGLLFF. The DNA of the CDR3 is TGTGCCAGCAGCATAGCCGGGACAGGGCTTCTATTTTTT. Full variable domain (rest looked up from reference TRBV7-2 and TRBJ1-4): GAGVSQSPSNKVTEKGKDVELRCDPISGHTALYWYRQSLGQGLEFLIYFQGNSAPDKSGLPSDRFSAERTGGSVSTLTIQRTQQEDSAVYLCASSIAGTGLLFFGSGTQLSVL.

The chain recombines TRBV6-4 with TRBJ2-7; D tentatively reads TRBD1 or TRBD2 (5 bases each). The CDR3 has 14 amino acids. Germline CDR1 is MRHNA and CDR2 is SNTAGT. Trimming shortened V by 8 bases and J by 3 bases, and 17 bases separated the two germline ends. The CDR3 region is CASGRRDVCYEQYF. The CDR3 coding sequence is TGTGCCAGCGGACGTAGGGACGTTTGCTACGAGCAGTACTTC.

The chain uses TRBV25-1 and TRBJ1-5, with no clear D. Germline CDR1 MGHDK, CDR2 SYGVNS. This CDR3 region has 13 residues. V was cut by 1 base and J by 2 bases, with 3 bases left in between. The CDR3, as DNA: TGTGCCAGCAGTGAATCTGGCAATCAGCCCCAGCATTTT. Amino acids: CASSESGNQPQHF.

The rearrangement links TRBV29-1 to TRBJ2-1; 10 bases fit TRBD2. The germline gives CDR1 SQVTM, CDR2 ANQGSEA. Unmatched junction bases numbered 6, after V lost 6 bases and J lost 4 bases. This CDR3 spans 14 amino acids. The CDR3 reads CSVLTSGAYNEQFF. The CDR3 coding sequence is TGCAGCGTCCTTACTAGCGGGGCGTACAATGAGCAGTTCTTC.

The V gene is TRBV6-5, the J gene TRBJ2-3, with 8 bases fitting TRBD1. Germline trimming cut 6 bases from V and 5 bases from J; bases unmatched to any gene: 10. There are 15 residues in the CDR3. The V gene's germline CDR1 is MNHEY and CDR2 SVGAGI. The CDR3 nucleotides are TGTGCCAGCAGACCTGGGACAGGAGGGGGAGATACGCAGTATTTT. This sequence encodes CASRPGTGGGDTQYF.

This clone occurred a few times. The chain has TRBV7-3 and TRBJ2-5; either TRBD1 or TRBD2 may supply D (5 bases each). The CDR3 has 14 amino acids. Germline lookup yields CDR1 SGHTA and CDR2 FQGTGA. V was pared by 1 base and J by 5 bases, with 11 bases between. The CDR3 region has the DNA TGTGCCAGCAGCTTAAACGGGGCGCGGGAGACCCAGTACTTC. Encoded protein: CASSLNGARETQYF.

The V gene is TRBV6-1, the J gene TRBJ2-1; D could derive from TRBD1 or TRBD2 (10 bases each). Germline values: CDR1 MNHNS, CDR2 SASEGT. V was clipped by 7 bases and J by 7 bases, with 20 bases between them. The CDR3 is 15 residues long. CDR3 nucleotide sequence: TGTGCCAGCAAAGCGGGGGGGACAGGGGAGAATGAGCAGTTCTTC. This encodes CASKAGGTGENEQFF.

The V and J genes are TRBV19 and TRBJ2-7, with D possibly being TRBD1 (5 bases). This CDR3 spans 14 amino acids. The V and J ends lost 3 bases and 0 bases respectively, with 9 bases between them. Germline V gene data show CDR1 as LNHDA and CDR2 as SQIVND (reference sequence). The CDR3 bases are TGTGCCAGTAGTATTTGGGGCAGCTCCTACGAGCAGTACTTC. As protein: CASSIWGSSYEQYF.

DNA of the CDR3: TGTGCCAGCGTCTCCAGAACCTACGAGCAGTACTTC. This gives the protein CASVSRTYEQYF. The chain carries TRBV2 and TRBJ2-7; D uncertain. V lost 8 bases and J lost 2, with 10 bases in between. Germline V lookup: CDR1 SNHLY, CDR2 FYNNEI. The CDR3 loop spans 12 amino acids.

The chain carries TRBV9 and TRBJ1-2; D gene ambiguous. V shed 3 bases and J shed 4 bases, with 7 bases lying between them. The CDR3 is 12 residues long. Germline assignment: CDR1 SGDLS and CDR2 YYNGEE. The CDR3 DNA follows: TGTGCCAGCAGCGAACAGAGCTATGGCTACACCTTC. Translation gives CASSEQSYGYTF.